A single T cell receptor (beta chain) is shown here with its context. The CDR3 is 14 amino acids. The V gene lost 5 bases and the J gene lost 0 bases, with 10 bases spanning the gap. Germline CDR1 reads SGHTA; CDR2 reads FQGTGA. Generated by immunoSEQ multiplex PCR, the TCRdb table keeps only in-frame clones and is missing some. The sample yields over 85,000 clones, about 87% seen once. These data originate in a study of identifying expanded T cells in peripheral blood. During the collection period, no donor immune events like infections were recorded. The TCR originated in a person between 18 and 75 years old in good health. Sequences were obtained from blood. The chain recombines TRBV7-3 with TRBJ1-1, with unresolved D. The CDR3 DNA is TGTGCCAGCAGCCCCGGGAGGGTGAACACTGAAGCTTTCTTT. This encodes CASSPGRVNTEAFF.